This entry lists 7 T cell receptor beta chains sequenced from one sample in a study of shared clonotypes between healthy human individuals. Here immunoSEQ multiplex PCR was the method, and the copy in TCRdb shows in-frame clones only, minus some. The table lists over a million clones, roughly 95% of them singletons. Sequencing was carried out using naive CD4+ T cells sorted from blood. Regarding subset: CD45RA+ positively selected. These receptor sequences come from a man aged 30 to 39 in good health.

The V call is TRBV11-1, the J call TRBJ2-7, with D hard to call. With 1 base removed from V and 6 bases from J, the gap between germline ends came to 7 bases. CDR1 is SGHAT, CDR2 FQDESV, per germline (reference sequence). The CDR3 covers 12 residues. The chain's CDR3 is CASSLDRREQYF. Written as DNA, the CDR3 is TGTGCCAGCAGCTTAGACCGACGCGAGCAGTACTTC.

The table lists this clone with a count of one. The rearrangement joins TRBV5-4 to TRBJ2-1, with TRBD2 matching 12 bases. The CDR3 contains 15 residues. The germline CDR1 and CDR2 sequences are SGHNT and YYREEE (reference sequence). V gave up 2 bases and J gave up 10 bases; unmatched junction bases: 7. DNA of the CDR3: TGTGCCAGCAGCTTTCCGGCTAGCGGGAGGGCCGAGCAGTTCTTC. This sequence encodes CASSFPASGRAEQFF.

This chain connects TRBV6-6 to TRBJ2-2; 8 positions match TRBD1. Germline V gene lookup returns CDR1 MNHNY and CDR2 SVGAGI (reference sequence). V was clipped by 1 base and J by 6 bases; unmatched bases: 4. This CDR3 is built from 15 residues. Here the CDR3 reads CASSYWDRTAGELFF. The CDR3 DNA is TGTGCCAGCAGTTACTGGGACAGGACGGCCGGGGAGCTGTTTTTT.

Comment on this clone: A junction boundary mismatches the germline segment, possibly from a read error. This chain links TRBV5-6 with TRBJ1-1; no reliable D call. In germline, CDR1 is SGHDT, CDR2 YYEEEE. The CDR3 runs 11 residues. CDR3 in DNA: TGTGCCAGCAGCTTGGCGGACCGCCGGATATTT. Its protein is CASSLADRRIF. The entire variable domain, with the rest obtained from reference TRBV5-6 and TRBJ1-1, is as follows: DAGVTQSPTHLIKTRGQQVTLRCSPKSGHDTVSWYQQALGQGPQFIFQYYEEEERQRGNFPDRFSGHQFPNYSSELNVNALLLGDSALYLCASSLADRRIFGQGTRLTVV.

The chain joins TRBV6-1 to TRBJ2-3, with 9 bases that match TRBD1. This CDR3 region has 15 residues. The V segment lost 7 bases and the J segment 5 bases; nucleotides outside the gene matches: 10. The V gene's germline CDR1 is MNHNS and CDR2 SASEGT. As DNA, the CDR3 is TGTGCCAGCACCTTTACCGGGACAGGGTTAGATACGCAGTATTTT. Its translation is CASTFTGTGLDTQYF.

Comments on this clone: Other DNA variants within this sample encode the same CDR3. The chain recombines TRBV7-3 with TRBJ2-7, with 10 positions matching TRBD1. V lost 4 bases and J lost 6; bases outside the gene matches: 3. CDR1 and CDR2 from the germline V gene are SGHTA and FQGTGA. This CDR3 has 13 amino acids. The CDR3 spells CASSSGTGAEQYF. In DNA form, the CDR3 reads TGTGCCAGCAGCTCCGGGACAGGGGCCGAGCAGTACTTC.

This clone was detected only once. The rearrangement links TRBV11-2 to TRBJ2-2, with no clear D. Germline CDR1 and CDR2: SGHAT and FQNNGV. V lost 5 bases, J lost 1 base, and 5 bases lay in between. CDR3 length: 13 amino acids. For the CDR3, the DNA is TGTGCCAGCAGCCGACAGAACACCGGGGAGCTGTTTTTT. Translating gives CASSRQNTGELFF. The full variable domain, completed using reference TRBV11-2 and TRBJ2-2, is EAGVAQSPRYKIIEKRQSVAFWCNPISGHATLYWYQQILGQGPKLLIQFQNNGVVDDSQLPKDRFSAERLKGVDSTLKIQPAKLEDSAVYLCASSRQNTGELFFGEGSRLTVL.